This T cell receptor beta chain was obtained from a study of cytomegalovirus exposure and HLA in healthy donors. Study-wide results and limits: Altogether, some 160 TCR beta chains were recorded as cytomegalovirus-associated.

CDR3 length equals 17 residues. Trimming cost V 4 bases and J 3 bases, with 19 bases left between them. Germline V CDR1 and CDR2: MDHEN, SYDVKM. 13 Jbeta primers and 60 Vbeta primers were used for the PCR. Original handling: The count from a later analysis was 79 million or so unique TCR beta chains, 9.5 million to 13 million of them shared. Assay used: immunoSEQ multiplex PCR; TCRdb lists only in-frame clones, some missing. The V and J calls and clone size are taken from that table; D and trimming were inferred from the DNA. The sample records roughly 180,000 clones, 75% being singletons. This clone was seen just once. Its specificity is not known.

Sequencing used PBMCs. The V gene is TRBV28, the J gene TRBJ2-4, with TRBD1 as a possible D gene (5 bases). The receptor comes from a female donor in good health and CMV-seronegative. CDR3 residues: CASSSPPRALDKNIQYF. CDR3 sequence (DNA): TGTGCCAGCAGTTCCCCGCCCAGGGCCCTGGACAAAAACATTCAGTACTTC.